Listed below are T cell receptor beta chains from one sample, sequenced in a study of cytomegalovirus exposure and HLA in healthy donors. Using immunoSEQ multiplex PCR, the repertoire was profiled, and TCRdb retains in-frame clones only, with some absent. Among nearly 110,000 clones listed, roughly four fifths were seen once. Sequencing input: PBMCs. Source of these receptors: a man aged 50-59 years in good health and CMV-seronegative. The conserved cysteine and the conserved F or W are not part of the CDR3 here. The order of the fields is J gene, V gene, CDR3 protein.

J gene: TRBJ1-2
V gene: TRBV6-5
CDR3 protein: ASSRDSANYGYT

J gene: TRBJ1-5
V gene: TRBV6-6
CDR3 protein: ASRYFAGQGGQPQH

J gene: TRBJ2-5
V gene: TRBV19
CDR3 protein: ASSIQGFQETQY

J gene: TRBJ1-1
V gene: TRBV6-5
CDR3 protein: ASRIQGSAEAF

J gene: TRBJ1-4
V gene: TRBV5-6
CDR3 protein: ASSSRQGGAEKLF

J gene: TRBJ2-1
V gene: TRBV14
CDR3 protein: ASSHPLGAAYNEQF

J gene: TRBJ1-5
V gene: TRBV5-5
CDR3 protein: ASSLRSQGSGQPQH

J gene: TRBJ1-2
V gene: TRBV18
CDR3 protein: ASSYRDRYGYT

J gene: TRBJ2-4
V gene: TRBV19
CDR3 protein: ASRSGGAKNIQY

J gene: TRBJ2-1
V gene: TRBV9
CDR3 protein: ASSVAGTYEYNEQF

J gene: TRBJ1-1
V gene: TRBV6-5
CDR3 protein: ASSYSTTGFAEAF

J gene: TRBJ1-1
V gene: TRBV10-1
CDR3 protein: ASSITGSTEAF

J gene: TRBJ2-3
V gene: TRBV6-1
CDR3 protein: ALPPGEDTQY

J gene: TRBJ1-5
V gene: TRBV7-2
CDR3 protein: ASSLDRDSNQPQH

J gene: TRBJ1-3
V gene: TRBV15
CDR3 protein: ATSMTGSGNTIY

J gene: TRBJ1-1
V gene: TRBV6-5
CDR3 protein: ASSYSRRIQTAF

J gene: TRBJ1-1
V gene: TRBV7-2
CDR3 protein: ASSSDSRAEAF

J gene: TRBJ1-2
V gene: TRBV9
CDR3 protein: ASSVDGDYGYT

J gene: TRBJ2-5
V gene: TRBV27
CDR3 protein: ASKGGGHVETQY

J gene: TRBJ1-6
V gene: TRBV28
CDR3 protein: ASTHSPGQGASSYNSPLH

J gene: TRBJ2-1
V gene: TRBV9
CDR3 protein: ASSVDEGEQF

J gene: TRBJ2-5
V gene: TRBV6-5
CDR3 protein: ASSYSPQETQY

J gene: TRBJ2-1
V gene: TRBV7-9
CDR3 protein: ASSGLRSSGGKGGQF

J gene: TRBJ2-7
V gene: TRBV13
CDR3 protein: ASSFFGRDTHSYEQY

J gene: TRBJ1-4
V gene: TRBV7-2
CDR3 protein: ASSRLEGSPKLF

J gene: TRBJ2-3
V gene: TRBV27
CDR3 protein: ASSFGLAGGDTQY

J gene: TRBJ2-2
V gene: TRBV2
CDR3 protein: ASRRTENTGELF

J gene: TRBJ2-1
V gene: TRBV7-2
CDR3 protein: ASSLRHPGNEQF

J gene: TRBJ2-1
V gene: TRBV7-6
CDR3 protein: ASSLRGEQF

J gene: TRBJ1-1
V gene: TRBV14
CDR3 protein: AIGTPGGAF

J gene: TRBJ1-4
V gene: TRBV11-2
CDR3 protein: ASSPFMDRGIPNEKLF

J gene: TRBJ1-2
V gene: TRBV19
CDR3 protein: ASSSGDRVGGYT

J gene: TRBJ2-6
V gene: TRBV7-3
CDR3 protein: ASSPRLSSGANVLT

J gene: TRBJ1-1
V gene: TRBV5-5
CDR3 protein: ASSLDSGAF

J gene: TRBJ1-5
V gene: TRBV10-2
CDR3 protein: ASSEQGGQPQH

J gene: TRBJ2-1
V gene: TRBV29-1
CDR3 protein: SVEEAIEQF

J gene: TRBJ2-1
V gene: TRBV7-6
CDR3 protein: ASSSGTNNEQF

J gene: TRBJ1-6
V gene: TRBV10-1
CDR3 protein: ASSDSGSPLH

J gene: TRBJ1-2
V gene: TRBV7-9
CDR3 protein: SSSSLVASYT

J gene: TRBJ1-1
V gene: TRBV5-6
CDR3 protein: ASGWTGGMNTEAF

J gene: TRBJ1-2
V gene: TRBV7-3
CDR3 protein: ASSLTGEAYGYT

J gene: TRBJ2-1
V gene: TRBV29-1
CDR3 protein: SVVLQGSNNEQF

J gene: TRBJ1-1
V gene: TRBV5-1
CDR3 protein: ASSLETGTGAEAF